This T cell receptor (beta chain) was sequenced for a study of molecular identifiers for immune sequencing clone quantification. One entry per CDR3 protein, called by TCRdb with MiXCR from the PCR reads. Among approximately 680,000 distinct CDR3 sequences listed, over 25% were seen once. Trimming pared 0 bases from V and 3 bases from J, leaving 12 bases between. CDR3 size: 15 residues. CDR1 is SGDLS and CDR2 is YYNGEE in the germline V gene. The source material was naive CD8+ T cells from blood, with Jurkat cell RNA spiked in. Subset defined: FACS-sorted CD8+CD4-CCR7+CD45RA+ naive T cells. This receptor was obtained from a human donor in good health. Some libraries in this study had Jurkat cell RNA spiked in. The V gene is TRBV9, the J gene TRBJ2-5, with D tentatively TRBD2 (5 bases). CDR3 sequence (DNA): TGTGCCAGCAGCGTAGGGTATAGCGTAGAAGAGACCCAGTACTTC. The encoded protein is CASSVGYSVEETQYF.